Below, one T cell receptor beta chain is given with its context. When the RNA was reverse transcribed, random hexamers were used with an input of roughly 0.45 to 1 ug. The authors amplified TCR beta CDR3 across 54 Vbeta and 13 Jbeta using immunoSEQ multiplex PCR. TCRdb used MiXCR to reprocess the immunoSEQ multiplex PCR reads, holding one entry per CDR3 protein. This sample has 80,000 to 90,000 distinct CDR3 sequences, with 85% to 95% found just once. The authors carried out high-throughput sequencing of TCR beta. They applied it to CD8+ and CD4+ T cells obtained from blood. While CD8+ and CD4+ T cells were isolated negatively, TEMRA cells were enriched by FACS. The sample originates from a study of CD8 T cells in Susac syndrome. This sequence was found in a human donor in good health. Sequenced input: CD8+ T cells from PBMCs.

In DNA form, the CDR3 reads TGTGCCAGCAGTGGAGGTAGCCTAGCGGACAATGAGCAGTTCTTC. This sequence encodes CASSGGSLADNEQFF. The chain carries TRBV2 and TRBJ2-1, with 7 bases lining up with TRBD2. V shed 4 bases, J shed 5 bases, and the junction held 8 bases outside the gene matches. The germline V gene has CDR1 SNHLY and CDR2 FYNNEI. The CDR3 consists of 15 residues.